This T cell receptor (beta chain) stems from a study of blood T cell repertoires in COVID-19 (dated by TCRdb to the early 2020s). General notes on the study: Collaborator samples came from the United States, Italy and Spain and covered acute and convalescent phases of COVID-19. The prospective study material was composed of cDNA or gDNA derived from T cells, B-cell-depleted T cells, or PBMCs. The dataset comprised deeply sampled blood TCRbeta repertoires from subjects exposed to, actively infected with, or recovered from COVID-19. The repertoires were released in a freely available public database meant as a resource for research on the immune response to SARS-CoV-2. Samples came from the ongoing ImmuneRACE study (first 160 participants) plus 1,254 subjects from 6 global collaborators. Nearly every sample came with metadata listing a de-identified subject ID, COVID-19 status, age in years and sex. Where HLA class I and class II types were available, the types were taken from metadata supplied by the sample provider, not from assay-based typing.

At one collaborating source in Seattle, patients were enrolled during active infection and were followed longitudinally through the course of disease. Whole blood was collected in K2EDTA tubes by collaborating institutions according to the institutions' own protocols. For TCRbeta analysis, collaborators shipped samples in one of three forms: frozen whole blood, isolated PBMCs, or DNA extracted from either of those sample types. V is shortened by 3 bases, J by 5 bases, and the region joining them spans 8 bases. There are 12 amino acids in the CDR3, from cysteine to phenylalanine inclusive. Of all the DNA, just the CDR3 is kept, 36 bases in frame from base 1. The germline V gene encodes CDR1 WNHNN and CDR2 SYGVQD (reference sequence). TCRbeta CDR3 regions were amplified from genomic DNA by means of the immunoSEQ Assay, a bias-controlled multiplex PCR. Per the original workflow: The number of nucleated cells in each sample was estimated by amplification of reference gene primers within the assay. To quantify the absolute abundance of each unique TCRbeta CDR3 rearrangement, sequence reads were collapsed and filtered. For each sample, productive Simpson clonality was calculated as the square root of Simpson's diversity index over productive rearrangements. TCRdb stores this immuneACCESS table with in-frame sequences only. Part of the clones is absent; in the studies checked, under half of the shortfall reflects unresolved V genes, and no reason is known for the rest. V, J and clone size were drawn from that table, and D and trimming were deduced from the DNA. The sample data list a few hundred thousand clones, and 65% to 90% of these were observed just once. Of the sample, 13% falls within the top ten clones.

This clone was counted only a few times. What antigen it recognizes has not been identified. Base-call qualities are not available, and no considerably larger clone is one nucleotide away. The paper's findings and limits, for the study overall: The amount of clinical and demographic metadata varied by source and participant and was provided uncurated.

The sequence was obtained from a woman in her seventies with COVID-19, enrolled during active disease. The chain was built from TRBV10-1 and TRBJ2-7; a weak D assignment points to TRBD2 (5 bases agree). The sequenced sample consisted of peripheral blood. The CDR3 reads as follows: CASSDEGHEQYF. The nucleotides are TGCGCCAGCAGTGACGAGGGCCACGAGCAGTACTTC.